This T cell receptor (beta chain) is drawn from a study of blood T cell repertoires in COVID-19. Study in general: T cells, B-cell-depleted T cells, or PBMCs provided the cDNA or gDNA that served as material.

The CDR3 has 13 residues. Trimming removed 6 bases at V and 9 bases at J, with 12 bases between. CDR1 and CDR2 (germline): MNHEY, SVGAGI. In its sample, this clone was seen once. Data came from immunoSEQ multiplex PCR; TCRdb stores just in-frame clones and leaves some out. This sample has about 310,000 clones, with 90% found just once. Sequenced: peripheral blood. This chain links TRBV6-5 with TRBJ1-6; D is undetermined. The receptor was isolated from a woman aged 40 to 50 with COVID-19, enrolled during active disease. CDR3 amino acids: CASRPISGSPLHF. The DNA of the CDR3 is TGTGCCAGCAGGCCGATTTCGGGTTCACCCCTCCACTTT.